A selection of T cell receptor beta chains follows, all from one sample in a study of shared T cell receptors in the human thymus. Libraries were prepared by immunoSEQ multiplex PCR; TCRdb keeps only in-frame clonotypes and omits some of them. The sample records hundreds of thousands of clones, approximately 87% being singletons. These sequences were also reported in another study, on human thymus T cells.

The sample was thymocytes. The receptor set was obtained from a boy younger than two with a congenital heart defect. Both conserved end residues are part of each CDR3. The D gene is left open where the match is weak. The size of a clone is reported for some rows only, either as once, few or many, or as a class for expanded clones.

V gene	clone size	D gene	J gene	CDR3 DNA	CDR3 protein
TRBV9	-	-	TRBJ2-7	TGTGCCAGCAGCGTAGCCCCGGGGAATTACGAGCAGTACTTC	CASSVAPGNYEQYF
TRBV5-1	-	TRBD1	TRBJ1-5	TGCGCCAGCAGCTTGGAGGGGACAGGTAATCAGCCCCAGCATTTT	CASSLEGTGNQPQHF
TRBV5-6	-	-	TRBJ1-3	TGTGCCAGCAGAGCCCGGAGGAAGAGCTCTGGAAACACCATATATTTT	CASRARRKSSGNTIYF
TRBV9	-	-	TRBJ1-3	TGTGCCAGCAGCGGGGGCCCACCGAAAAGGAACACCATATATTTT	CASSGGPPKRNTIYF
TRBV5-1	-	TRBD1	TRBJ2-5	TGCGCCAGCAGCTCCTCCGGGACAGAGCAAGAGACCCAGTACTTC	CASSSSGTEQETQYF
TRBV13	once	TRBD2	TRBJ2-6	TGTGCCAGCAGCCCCGAGCGGGAGGGCCGCTCTGGGGCCAACGTCCTGACTTTC	CASSPEREGRSGANVLTF
TRBV7-9	-	-	TRBJ2-5	TGTGCCAGCCTATCCGCCGAAGAGACCCAGTACTTC	CASLSAEETQYF
TRBV9	-	-	TRBJ2-1	TGTGCCAGCAGCGGGGCCTCAGGGCGCTATAGCTCCTACAATGAGCAGTTCTTC	CASSGASGRYSSYNEQFF
TRBV27	-	TRBD2	TRBJ2-1	TGTGCCAGCAGCCTGGGGACTAGCGGGAGCTCCTACAATGAGCAGTTCTTC	CASSLGTSGSSYNEQFF
TRBV4-1	-	TRBD1	TRBJ2-7	TGCGCCAGCAGCCGGCAGGACAGGGGGCAGTACGAGCAGTACTTC	CASSRQDRGQYEQYF
TRBV7-2	-	-	TRBJ2-5	TGTGCCAGCAGCCGGAATAAGACGGAGGAATTGGAGACCCAGTACTTC	CASSRNKTEELETQYF
TRBV5-1	once	TRBD2	TRBJ2-1	TGCGCCAGCAGCTACGCGGGACTAGCGGCCTCCAATGAGCAGTTCTTC	CASSYAGLAASNEQFF
TRBV6-6	once	TRBD1	TRBJ1-5	TGTGCCAGCAGGGAACAGGGGGCTACTCAGCCCCAGCATTTT	CASREQGATQPQHF
TRBV29-1	-	TRBD1	TRBJ2-5	TGCAGCGTCCCCAGCAGGACAGGGACAGAGACCCAGTACTTC	CSVPSRTGTETQYF
TRBV14	-	TRBD2	TRBJ2-5	TGTGCCAGCAGCCAAGATGGTCGTAATAGCGGGGGCCCCCAAGAGACCCAGTACTTC	CASSQDGRNSGGPQETQYF
TRBV4-1	few	-	TRBJ1-3	TGCGCCAGCAGCCCCCGGGAGGGTCTCACTGGAAACACCATATATTTT	CASSPREGLTGNTIYF
TRBV6-6	-	TRBD1	TRBJ1-5	TGTGCCAGCAGTTACTCCAGGGGGAAGGATCAGCCCCAGCATTTT	CASSYSRGKDQPQHF
TRBV7-2	-	-	TRBJ1-2	TGTGCCAGCAGCTCTTCCAGGGACTTCTATGGCTACACCTTC	CASSSSRDFYGYTF
TRBV6-1	-	TRBD2	TRBJ2-7	TGTGCCAGCAGTGAAGCGACGTCGATAGCGGGTGGCGAGCAGTACTTC	CASSEATSIAGGEQYF
TRBV19	few	-	TRBJ1-3	TGTGCCAGCCATCACCGGGGGGCTGGAAACACCATATATTTT	CASHHRGAGNTIYF
TRBV6-1	-	TRBD1	TRBJ2-2	TGTGCCAGCAACCGGGACAGGGGCTATGCCGGGGAGCTGTTTTTT	CASNRDRGYAGELFF
TRBV6-6	-	TRBD2	TRBJ2-1	TGTGCCAGCAGTTCCACTAGCGGGAGTTCGGGTGAGCAGTTCTTC	CASSSTSGSSGEQFF
TRBV4-1	-	TRBD1	TRBJ1-5	TGCGCCAGCAGCCATCCGCGGGACAGGGGGAGGCAGCCCCAGCATTTT	CASSHPRDRGRQPQHF
TRBV4-2	-	TRBD1	TRBJ2-2	TGTGCCAGCAGCCAAGACCCCGGGACAGGGAATAACGGGGAGCTGTTTTTT	CASSQDPGTGNNGELFF
TRBV28	-	-	TRBJ1-3	TGTGCCAGCAGACAGGCAGCAAGGGGAAACACCATATATTTT	CASRQAARGNTIYF
TRBV30	once	TRBD1	TRBJ1-6	TGTGCCTGGGAGTCAGGACAGGGGTTTCGAAATTCACCCCTCCACTTT	CAWESGQGFRNSPLHF
TRBV28	-	-	TRBJ2-7	TGTGCCAGCAGTTTTAGGGACTCGGAAAGCGAGCAGTACTTC	CASSFRDSESEQYF
TRBV19	-	-	TRBJ1-5	TGTGCCAGTAGTATATTCTCGGGGTCCAATCAGCCCCAGCATTTT	CASSIFSGSNQPQHF
TRBV18	-	-	TRBJ2-7	TGTGCCAGCTCACCTCTTGGAAGCGGGGCGGGGGCCCCCTCCGAGCAGTACTTC	CASSPLGSGAGAPSEQYF
TRBV4-1	-	-	TRBJ1-5	TGCGCCAGCAGCCAGGGCAGGAATCAGCCCCAGCATTTT	CASSQGRNQPQHF
TRBV30	-	TRBD1	TRBJ1-2	TGTGCCTGGAGGACAGGGGTAGATGGCTACACCTTC	CAWRTGVDGYTF
TRBV6-4	-	-	TRBJ2-1	TGTGCCAGCAGTGACTCGAACAGCCACAATGAGCAGTTCTTC	CASSDSNSHNEQFF
TRBV4-3	few	-	TRBJ2-5	TGCGCCAGCAGCCAAGATTTCCGGGAGGAGACCCAGTACTTC	CASSQDFREETQYF
TRBV9	-	TRBD1	TRBJ1-6	TGTGCCAGCAGCGCCTCACCGGGACAGTATAATTCACCCCTCCACTTT	CASSASPGQYNSPLHF
TRBV18	-	-	TRBJ1-2	TGTGCCAGCTCAACTAGGACAGACTATGGCTACACCTTC	CASSTRTDYGYTF
TRBV9	few	TRBD1	TRBJ1-2	TGTGCCAGCAGCCCGTTTGAGGGACAGGGGGTAAATGGCTACACCTTC	CASSPFEGQGVNGYTF
TRBV30	-	TRBD1	TRBJ1-4	TGTGCCTGGGGTCTTCCATCGCCCCAGGGGGCGCAGATTCTGGGGGAAAAACTGTTTTTT	CAWGLPSPQGAQILGEKLFF
TRBV4-3	-	-	TRBJ1-4	TGCGCCAGCAGCCAAGATATCCCGGGGGAGAGGTTTGAAAAACTGTTTTTT	CASSQDIPGERFEKLFF
TRBV5-6	-	-	TRBJ2-3	TGTGCCAGCAGCTCCCTTCCCGGGAGCGGTACGCAGTATTTT	CASSSLPGSGTQYF
TRBV7-9	-	-	TRBJ1-3	TGTGCCAGCAGCCCATCGGGTTTCACTGGAAACACCATATATTTT	CASSPSGFTGNTIYF
TRBV28	-	-	TRBJ2-7	TGTGCCAGCAGTTTACGGAGGTCCTACGAGCAGTACTTC	CASSLRRSYEQYF
TRBV4-3	-	-	TRBJ2-1	TGCGCCAGCAGCCAAGAATGGGCCTTCCGGAACAATGAGCAGTTCTTC	CASSQEWAFRNNEQFF
TRBV28	-	-	TRBJ2-7	TGTGCCAGCAGTACGAGACTATCCTACGAGCAGTACTTC	CASSTRLSYEQYF
TRBV28	-	TRBD2	TRBJ2-7	TGTGCCAGCAGTTTAAGTAGCGGGAGGGCCTACGAGCAGTACTTC	CASSLSSGRAYEQYF
TRBV4-3	once	TRBD2	TRBJ2-7	TGCGCCAGCAGCCAAAATGGAGAGAGTCGGACTAGGACAACCTACGAGCAGTACTTC	CASSQNGESRTRTTYEQYF
TRBV5-6	-	TRBD1	TRBJ2-7	TGTGCCAGCAGCATACACAGGGGAAGCTCCTACGAGCAGTACTTC	CASSIHRGSSYEQYF
TRBV6-1	-	TRBD1	TRBJ1-2	TGTGCCAGCAGGCCCGGGACAGCGGGCAGACAGGGCTACACCTTC	CASRPGTAGRQGYTF
TRBV28	-	TRBD2	TRBJ2-7	TGTGCCGGCGGGCGGGGCGGGAGTTACGAGCAGTACTTC	CAGGRGGSYEQYF
TRBV6-6	-	TRBD1	TRBJ1-5	TGTGCCAGCAACGGACAGGGGCTCCGCAATCAGCCCCAGCATTTT	CASNGQGLRNQPQHF
TRBV27	-	TRBD1	TRBJ1-4	TGTGCCAGCAGTTCGGACAGGACAGAAAAACTGTTTTTT	CASSSDRTEKLFF
TRBV4-3	once	-	TRBJ1-2	TGCGCCAGCAGCCAAGGGGAAGAGACAGCTCTCTATGGCTACACCTTC	CASSQGEETALYGYTF
TRBV5-1	-	-	TRBJ1-1	TGCGCCAGCAGCTTGGTCTTCCGGGAGCAGGGAGGGGTCATGAACACTGAAGCTTTCTTT	CASSLVFREQGGVMNTEAFF
TRBV15	once	-	TRBJ1-5	TGTGCCACCAGCAGAGCAGGAAATCAGCCCCAGCATTTT	CATSRAGNQPQHF